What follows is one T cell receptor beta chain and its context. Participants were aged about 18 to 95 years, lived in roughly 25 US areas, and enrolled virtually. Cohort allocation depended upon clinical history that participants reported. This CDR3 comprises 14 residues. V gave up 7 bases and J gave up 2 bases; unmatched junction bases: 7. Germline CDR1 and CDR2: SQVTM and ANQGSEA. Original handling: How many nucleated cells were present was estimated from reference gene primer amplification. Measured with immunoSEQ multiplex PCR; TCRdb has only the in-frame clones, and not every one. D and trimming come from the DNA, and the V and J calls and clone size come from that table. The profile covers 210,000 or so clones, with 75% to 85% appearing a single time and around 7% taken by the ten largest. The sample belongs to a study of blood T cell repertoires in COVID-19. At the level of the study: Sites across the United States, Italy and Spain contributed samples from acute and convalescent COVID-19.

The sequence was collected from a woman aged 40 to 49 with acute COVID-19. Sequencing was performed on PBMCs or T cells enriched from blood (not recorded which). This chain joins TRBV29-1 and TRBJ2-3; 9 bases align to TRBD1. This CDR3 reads CSGTGTGYTDTQYF. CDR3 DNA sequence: TGCAGCGGAACCGGGACAGGGTACACAGATACGCAGTATTTT.